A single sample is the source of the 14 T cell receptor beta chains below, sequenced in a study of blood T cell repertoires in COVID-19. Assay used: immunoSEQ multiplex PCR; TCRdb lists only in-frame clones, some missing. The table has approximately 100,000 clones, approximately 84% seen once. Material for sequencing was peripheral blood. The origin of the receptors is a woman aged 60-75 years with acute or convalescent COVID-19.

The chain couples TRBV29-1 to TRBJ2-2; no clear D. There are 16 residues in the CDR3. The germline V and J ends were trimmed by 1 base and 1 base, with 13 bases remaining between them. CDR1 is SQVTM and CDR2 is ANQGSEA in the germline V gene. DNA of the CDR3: TGCAGCGTTGAAGTCCAACAGACCATGAACACCGGGGAGCTGTTTTTT. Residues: CSVEVQQTMNTGELFF.

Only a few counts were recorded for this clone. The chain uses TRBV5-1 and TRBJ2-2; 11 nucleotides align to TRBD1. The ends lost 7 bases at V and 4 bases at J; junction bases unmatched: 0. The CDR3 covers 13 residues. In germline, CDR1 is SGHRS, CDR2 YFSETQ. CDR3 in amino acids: CASGTGGTGELFF. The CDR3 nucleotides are TGCGCCAGCGGGACAGGGGGCACCGGGGAGCTGTTTTTT. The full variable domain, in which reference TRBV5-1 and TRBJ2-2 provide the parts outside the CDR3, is KAGVTQTPRYLIKTRGQQVTLSCSPISGHRSVSWYQQTPGQGLQFLFEYFSETQRNKGNFPGRFSGRQFSNSRSEMNVSTLELGDSALYLCASGTGGTGELFFGEGSRLTVL.

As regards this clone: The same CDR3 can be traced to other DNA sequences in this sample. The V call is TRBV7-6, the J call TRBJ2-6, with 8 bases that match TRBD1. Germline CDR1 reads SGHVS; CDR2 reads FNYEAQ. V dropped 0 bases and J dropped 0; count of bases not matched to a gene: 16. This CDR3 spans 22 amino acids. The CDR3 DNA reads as TGTGCCAGCAGCTTAGCCCCCCTGTGGGACAGGTCCCCGGACTCTGGGGCCAACGTCCTGACTTTC. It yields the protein CASSLAPLWDRSPDSGANVLTF.

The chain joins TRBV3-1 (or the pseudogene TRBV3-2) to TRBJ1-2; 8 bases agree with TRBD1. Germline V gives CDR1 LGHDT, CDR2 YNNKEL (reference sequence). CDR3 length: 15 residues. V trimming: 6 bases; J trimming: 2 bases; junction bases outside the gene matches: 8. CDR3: CASRHWTGMNYGYTF. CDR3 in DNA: TGTGCCAGCAGACACTGGACAGGGATGAACTATGGCTACACCTTC.

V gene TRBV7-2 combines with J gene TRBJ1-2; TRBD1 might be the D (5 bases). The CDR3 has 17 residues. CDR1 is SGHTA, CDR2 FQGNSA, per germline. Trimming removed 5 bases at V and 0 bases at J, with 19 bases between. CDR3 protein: CASSILGRDGANYGYTF. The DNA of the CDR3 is TGTGCCAGCAGCATTTTGGGCAGGGATGGGGCTAACTATGGCTACACCTTC. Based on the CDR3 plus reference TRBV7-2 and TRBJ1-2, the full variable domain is GAGVSQSPSNKVTEKGKDVELRCDPISGHTALYWYRQSLGQGLEFLIYFQGNSAPDKSGLPSDRFSAERTGGSVSTLTIQRTQQEDSAVYLCASSILGRDGANYGYTFGSGTRLTVV.

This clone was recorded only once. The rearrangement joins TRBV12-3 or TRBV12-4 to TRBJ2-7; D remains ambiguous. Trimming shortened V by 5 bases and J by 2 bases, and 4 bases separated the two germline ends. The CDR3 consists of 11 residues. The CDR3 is CASSPAYEQYF. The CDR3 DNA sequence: TGTGCCAGCAGTCCCGCCTACGAGCAGTACTTC.

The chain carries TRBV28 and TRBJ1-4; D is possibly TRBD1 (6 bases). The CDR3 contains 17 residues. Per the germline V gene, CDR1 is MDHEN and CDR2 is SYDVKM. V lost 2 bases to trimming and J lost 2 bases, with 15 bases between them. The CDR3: CASSLPAGDTTNEKLFF. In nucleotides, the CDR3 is TGTGCCAGCAGTTTACCCGCCGGGGACACGACTAATGAAAAACTGTTTTTT.

The CDR3 DNA reads as TGTGCCAGTATGAGAGCCGTCCCTATGAACACTGAAGCTTTCTTT. Amino acids: CASMRAVPMNTEAFF. V is TRBV19 and J is TRBJ1-1, with D unclear. Trimming left V 7 bases short and J 0 bases short, with 15 bases between. CDR3 length: 15 residues. From germline, CDR1 is LNHDA and CDR2 SQIVND (reference sequence).

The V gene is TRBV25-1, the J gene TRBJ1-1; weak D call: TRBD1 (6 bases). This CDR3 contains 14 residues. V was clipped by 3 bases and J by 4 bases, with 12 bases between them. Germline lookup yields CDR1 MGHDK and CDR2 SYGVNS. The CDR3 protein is CASSDMGGRTEAFF. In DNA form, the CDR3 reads TGTGCCAGCAGTGATATGGGGGGGCGCACTGAAGCTTTCTTT.

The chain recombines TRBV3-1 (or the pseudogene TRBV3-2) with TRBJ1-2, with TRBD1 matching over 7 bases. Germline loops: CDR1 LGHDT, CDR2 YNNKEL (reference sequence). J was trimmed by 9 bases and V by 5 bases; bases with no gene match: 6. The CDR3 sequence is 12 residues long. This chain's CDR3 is CASSLRQGRYTF. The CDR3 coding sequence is TGTGCCAGCAGCTTACGACAGGGACGCTACACCTTC.

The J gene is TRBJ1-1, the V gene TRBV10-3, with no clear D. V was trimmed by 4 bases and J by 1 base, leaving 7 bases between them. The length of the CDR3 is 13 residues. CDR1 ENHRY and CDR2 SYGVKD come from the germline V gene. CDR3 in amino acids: CAISGSRNTEAFF. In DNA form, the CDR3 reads TGTGCCATCAGTGGTAGTCGGAACACTGAAGCTTTCTTT.

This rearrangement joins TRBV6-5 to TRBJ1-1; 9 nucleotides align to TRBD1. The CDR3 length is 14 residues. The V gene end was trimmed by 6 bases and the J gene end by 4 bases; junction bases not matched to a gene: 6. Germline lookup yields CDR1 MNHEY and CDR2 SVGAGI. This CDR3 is CASRPGTGSTEAFF. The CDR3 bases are TGTGCCAGCAGGCCCGGGACAGGGAGCACTGAAGCTTTCTTT.

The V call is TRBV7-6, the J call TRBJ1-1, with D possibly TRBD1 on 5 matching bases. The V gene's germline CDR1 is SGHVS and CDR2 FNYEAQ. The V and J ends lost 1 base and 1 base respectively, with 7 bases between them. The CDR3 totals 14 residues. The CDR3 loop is CASSLVGGNTEAFF. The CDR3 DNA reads TGTGCCAGCAGCTTAGTGGGGGGGAACACTGAAGCTTTCTTT.

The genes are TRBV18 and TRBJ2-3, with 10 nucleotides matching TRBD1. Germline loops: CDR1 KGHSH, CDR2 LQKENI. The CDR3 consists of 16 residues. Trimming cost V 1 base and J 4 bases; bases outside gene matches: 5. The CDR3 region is CASSPLTGGEPDTQYF. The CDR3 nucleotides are TGTGCCAGCTCACCACTGACAGGGGGCGAACCAGATACGCAGTATTTT. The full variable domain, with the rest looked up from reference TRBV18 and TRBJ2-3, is NAGVMQNPRHLVRRRGQEARLRCSPMKGHSHVYWYRQLPEEGLKFMVYLQKENIIDESGMPKERFSAEFPKEGPSILRIQQVVRGDSAAYFCASSPLTGGEPDTQYFGPGTRLTVL.